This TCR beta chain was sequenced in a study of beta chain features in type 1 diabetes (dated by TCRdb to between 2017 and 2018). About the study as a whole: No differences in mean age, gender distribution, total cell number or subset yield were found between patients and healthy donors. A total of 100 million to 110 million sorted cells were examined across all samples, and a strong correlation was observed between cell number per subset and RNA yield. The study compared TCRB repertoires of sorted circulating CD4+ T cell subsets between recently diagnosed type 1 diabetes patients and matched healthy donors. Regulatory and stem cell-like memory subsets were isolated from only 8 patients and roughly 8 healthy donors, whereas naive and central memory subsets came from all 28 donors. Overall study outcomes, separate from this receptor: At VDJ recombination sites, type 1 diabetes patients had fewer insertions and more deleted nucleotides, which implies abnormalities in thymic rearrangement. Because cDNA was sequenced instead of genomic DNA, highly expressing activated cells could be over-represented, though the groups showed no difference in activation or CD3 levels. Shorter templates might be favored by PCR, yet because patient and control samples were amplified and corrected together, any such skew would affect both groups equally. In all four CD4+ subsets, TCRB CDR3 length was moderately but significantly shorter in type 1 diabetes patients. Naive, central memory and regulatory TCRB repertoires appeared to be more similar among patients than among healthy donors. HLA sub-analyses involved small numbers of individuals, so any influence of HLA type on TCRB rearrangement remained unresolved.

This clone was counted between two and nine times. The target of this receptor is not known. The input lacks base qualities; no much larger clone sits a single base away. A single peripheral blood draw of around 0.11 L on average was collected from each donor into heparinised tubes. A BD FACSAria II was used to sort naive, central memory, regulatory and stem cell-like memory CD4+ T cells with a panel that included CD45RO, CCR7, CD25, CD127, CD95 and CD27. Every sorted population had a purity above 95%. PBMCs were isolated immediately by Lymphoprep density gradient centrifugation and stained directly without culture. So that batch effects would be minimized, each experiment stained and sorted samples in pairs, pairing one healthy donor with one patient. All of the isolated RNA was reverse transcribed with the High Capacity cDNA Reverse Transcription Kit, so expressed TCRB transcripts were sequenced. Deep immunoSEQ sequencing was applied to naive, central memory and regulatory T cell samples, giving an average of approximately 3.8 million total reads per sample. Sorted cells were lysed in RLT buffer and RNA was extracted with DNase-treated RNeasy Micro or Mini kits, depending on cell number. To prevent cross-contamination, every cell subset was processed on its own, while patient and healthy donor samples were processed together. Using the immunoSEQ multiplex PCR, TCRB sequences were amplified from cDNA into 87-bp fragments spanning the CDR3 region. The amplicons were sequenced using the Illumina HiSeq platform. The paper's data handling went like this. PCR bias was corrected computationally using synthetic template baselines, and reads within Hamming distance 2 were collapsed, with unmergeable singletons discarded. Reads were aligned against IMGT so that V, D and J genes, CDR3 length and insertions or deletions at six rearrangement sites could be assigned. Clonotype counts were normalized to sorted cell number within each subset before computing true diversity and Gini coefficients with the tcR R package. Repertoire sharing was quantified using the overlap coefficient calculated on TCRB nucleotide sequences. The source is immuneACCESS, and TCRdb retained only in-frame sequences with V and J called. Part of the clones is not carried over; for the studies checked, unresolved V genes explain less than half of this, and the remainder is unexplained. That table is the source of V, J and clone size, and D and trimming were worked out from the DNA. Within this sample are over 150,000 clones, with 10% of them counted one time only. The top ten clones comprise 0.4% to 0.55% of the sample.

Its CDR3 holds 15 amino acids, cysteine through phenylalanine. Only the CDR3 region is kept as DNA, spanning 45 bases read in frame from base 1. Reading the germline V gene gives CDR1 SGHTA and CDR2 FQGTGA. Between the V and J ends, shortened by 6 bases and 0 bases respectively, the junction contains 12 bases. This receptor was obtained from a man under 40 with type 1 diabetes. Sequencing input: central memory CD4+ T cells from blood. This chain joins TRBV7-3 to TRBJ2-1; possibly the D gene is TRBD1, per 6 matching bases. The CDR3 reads CASRPDRSSYNEQFF. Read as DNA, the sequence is TGTGCCAGCAGGCCAGACAGGAGCTCCTACAATGAGCAGTTCTTC.